In this sample, the clone carrying this TCR beta chain turned up a few times. Its antigen is unknown. These data come from a study of blood T cells in healthy people across ages. Combining a sample-barcoded 5' primer with a J-beta primer mix, a second PCR ran for roughly 7 to 12 cycles. Each cDNA molecule was tagged by a template-switch adaptor with 12 random nucleotides. MiXCR, run by TCRdb on the 5' RACE reads, gives a single entry per CDR3 protein. The top ten clones hold about an eighth of a sample with roughly 900,000 distinct CDR3 sequences, around 46% of them seen once. This CDR3 has 17 residues. Germline CDR1 MGHRA, CDR2 YSYEKL. The V and J ends lost 0 bases and 3 bases, in that order; junction bases with no gene match: 8. Study-wide points: Per-million-T-cell TCR beta diversity fell roughly linearly with age. Long-lived and aged donors differed, with more naive CD4+ cells and higher diversity in the long-lived.

In each sample, at least 6.5 million PBMCs were isolated. This TCR derives from a man aged 30 to 45 in good health. This chain connects TRBV4-1 to TRBJ2-1, with 7 bases fitting TRBD2. Sequencing input: blood. The CDR3 DNA reads as TGCGCCAGCAGCCAAGATTGGGCCGGGGGGTTCTACAATGAGCAGTTCTTC. This sequence encodes CASSQDWAGGFYNEQFF.